A single sample gave rise to the 23 T cell receptor beta chains below, sequenced in a study of cytomegalovirus exposure and HLA in healthy donors. PCR amplification relied on 60 Vbeta primers (plus 13 Jbeta primers). This table comes from immunoSEQ multiplex PCR, and its TCRdb copy is limited to in-frame clones, with some not included. The repertoire includes about 130,000 clones, 70% to 90% of them detected once, and about 1.5% sits in the top ten. Sample: PBMCs. The receptors shown here come from a middle-aged man in good health and CMV-seronegative.

The chain couples TRBV9 to TRBJ2-1, with 13 nucleotides matching TRBD2. The V segment lost 0 bases and the J segment 10 bases; nucleotides outside the gene matches: 4. This CDR3 spans 15 amino acids. Germline lookup yields CDR1 SGDLS and CDR2 YYNGEE. In DNA, the CDR3 is TGTGCCAGCAGCGTAGTGGGACTAGCGGGGAAAGAGCAGTTCTTC. Protein: CASSVVGLAGKEQFF.

This clone was seen a single time. The chain employs TRBV7-9 and TRBJ1-1; 8 bases match TRBD1. Germline values: CDR1 SEHNR, CDR2 FQNEAQ (reference sequence). The CDR3 runs 15 residues. Trimming at V came to 5 bases and at J to 4 bases, leaving 9 bases not matched to a gene. The CDR3 DNA is TGTGCCAGCAGCCCTTCAGGGGGCAGTGGCACTGAAGCTTTCTTT. Translating it yields CASSPSGGSGTEAFF.

The genes are TRBV7-2 and TRBJ1-3; 7 nucleotides agree with TRBD1. With 10 bases clipped from V and 7 bases from J, the junction kept 10 bases outside the gene matches. CDR1 and CDR2 from the germline V gene are SGHTA and FQGNSA. The CDR3 is 13 residues long. The CDR3 here is CATWNRGTNTIYF. The DNA for the CDR3 is TGTGCCACCTGGAACAGGGGAACGAACACCATATATTTT.

The gene calls are TRBV9 and TRBJ2-7; 9 bases are a match to TRBD1. Germline V CDR1 and CDR2: SGDLS, YYNGEE. CDR3 length: 14 residues. With 3 bases clipped from V and 3 bases from J, the junction kept 4 bases outside the gene matches. DNA for the CDR3: TGTGCCAGCAGCGCCCGGGACAGGGACTACGAGCAGTACTTC. Protein product: CASSARDRDYEQYF.

The V and J genes are TRBV2 and TRBJ2-7; the D is unclear. The CDR3 is made up of 15 amino acids. The V end lost 0 bases, the J end lost 9 bases, and 18 bases lay between the germline ends. Germline CDR1 SNHLY, CDR2 FYNNEI. The CDR3 is CASSEARGLLAVQYF. The CDR3 bases are TGTGCCAGCAGTGAAGCGCGAGGTCTCCTGGCCGTGCAGTACTTC.

The DNA for the CDR3 is TGTGCCAGCTCACCGGAGCAGGGGATCTACGAGCAGTACTTC. It encodes CASSPEQGIYEQYF. The V call is TRBV18, the J call TRBJ2-7; tentative D call: TRBD1 (6 bases). This CDR3 contains 14 residues. The V end lost 3 bases, the J end lost 3 bases, and 12 bases lay between the germline ends. Germline V CDR1 and CDR2: KGHSH, LQKENI.

This sequence joins TRBV4-3 and TRBJ1-6; no clear D gene. The CDR3 spans 16 residues. Germline V gene lookup returns CDR1 LGHNA and CDR2 YSLEER. V lost 0 bases, J lost 6 bases, and 12 bases lay in between. The CDR3 is CASSQEYPGLNSPLHF. CDR3 nucleotides: TGCGCCAGCAGCCAAGAGTATCCAGGACTTAATTCACCCCTCCACTTT.

V and J are TRBV5-5 and TRBJ1-1; D remains ambiguous. This CDR3 is built from 13 residues. The ends were cut back, 0 bases at V and 6 bases at J, with 9 bases in the middle. Germline V gene sequence: CDR1 SGHKS, CDR2 YYEKEE (reference sequence). The CDR3 here is CASSLGGLAEAFF. As DNA, the CDR3 is TGTGCCAGCAGCTTGGGCGGGTTGGCTGAAGCTTTCTTT.

This clone has more than one count but fewer than ten. This chain connects TRBV4-2 to TRBJ2-1; TRBD2 agrees at 9 bases. The CDR3 is made up of 16 amino acids. Losses at the gene ends were 1 base for V and 4 bases for J; bases not matched to a gene: 5. The germline gives CDR1 LGHNA, CDR2 YNFKEQ. CDR3 residues: CASSQALAGEYNEQFF. CDR3 DNA sequence: TGTGCCAGCAGCCAAGCCTTAGCGGGAGAATACAATGAGCAGTTCTTC.

The V call is TRBV7-6, the J call TRBJ2-5; D perhaps matches TRBD2 (6 bases). Trimming shortened V by 5 bases and J by 5 bases, and 12 bases separated the two germline ends. Germline-derived CDR1 and CDR2 are SGHVS and FNYEAQ. The CDR3 contains 13 residues. The CDR3 is CASSPIGSETQYF. The CDR3 DNA follows: TGTGCCAGCAGCCCCATCGGGAGTGAGACCCAGTACTTC.

This clone appeared once. The V call is TRBV7-3, the J call TRBJ1-2; D is unresolved. The CDR3 contains 13 residues. V was clipped by 2 bases and J by 5 bases, with 9 bases between them. From germline, CDR1 is SGHTA and CDR2 FQGTGA. The CDR3 sequence is CASSLVGSYGYTF. CDR3 bases: TGTGCCAGCAGCTTAGTCGGGTCGTATGGCTACACCTTC. Together with reference TRBV7-3 and TRBJ1-2, the CDR3 gives the full variable domain: GAGVSQTPSNKVTEKGKYVELRCDPISGHTALYWYRQSLGQGPEFLIYFQGTGAADDSGLPNDRFFAVRPEGSVSTLKIQRTERGDSAVYLCASSLVGSYGYTFGSGTRLTVV.

The rearrangement uses TRBV19 and TRBJ1-4, with D perhaps matching TRBD1 (5 bases). The CDR3 totals 15 residues. Germline CDR1 reads LNHDA; CDR2 reads SQIVND (reference sequence). V lost 4 bases, J lost 4 bases, and 13 bases lay in between. CDR3 loop: CASSTLSGGNEKLFF. The CDR3 region has the DNA TGTGCCAGTAGTACCCTCTCCGGGGGTAATGAAAAACTGTTTTTT. The whole variable domain, remainder taken from reference TRBV19 and TRBJ1-4, is DGGITQSPKYLFRKEGQNVTLSCEQNLNHDAMYWYRQDPGQGLRLIYYSQIVNDFQKGDIAEGYSVSREKKESFPLTVTSAQKNPTAFYLCASSTLSGGNEKLFFGSGTQLSVL.

This clone was counted only a few times. The chain carries TRBV9 and TRBJ2-1, with 8 bases lining up with TRBD2. V lost 4 bases, J lost 1 base, and 7 bases stayed unmatched. Germline V gene lookup returns CDR1 SGDLS and CDR2 YYNGEE. CDR3 length: 16 residues. The CDR3 loop is CASSPTPGGSYNEQFF. The CDR3, as DNA: TGTGCCAGCAGCCCAACTCCGGGGGGGTCCTACAATGAGCAGTTCTTC.

This chain joins TRBV30 and TRBJ2-3, with a tentative D call TRBD1 (5 bases). Germline V gene data show CDR1 as GTSNPN and CDR2 as SVGIG (reference sequence). CDR3 size: 15 residues. The V gene lost 0 bases and the J gene lost 0 bases, with 10 bases spanning the gap. For the CDR3, the DNA is TGTGCCTGGAGTGTCGGGTCAGGGAGCACAGATACGCAGTATTTT. This sequence encodes CAWSVGSGSTDTQYF.

The chain combines TRBV4-2 with TRBJ2-3; TRBD2 agrees at 14 bases. The germline CDR1 and CDR2 sequences are LGHNA and YNFKEQ. This CDR3 region has 16 residues. V lost 2 bases to trimming and J lost 8 bases; unmatched junction nucleotides: 6. DNA of the CDR3: TGTGCCAGCAGCCAACCGGGGACTAGCGGGAGAAGTACGCAGTATTTT. Encoded protein: CASSQPGTSGRSTQYF.

The chain uses TRBV28 and TRBJ1-2, with 8 bases lining up with TRBD1. This CDR3 has 20 residues. V shed 5 bases, J shed 3 bases, and the junction held 23 bases outside the gene matches. Germline CDR1 and CDR2: MDHEN and SYDVKM. This CDR3 reads CASSPIWGSYGRGQDYGYTF. CDR3 in DNA: TGTGCCAGCAGTCCAATATGGGGGTCATACGGCAGGGGGCAGGACTATGGCTACACCTTC.

The chain couples TRBV14 to TRBJ2-7; TRBD2 matches at 14 bases. The germline CDR1 and CDR2 sequences are SGHDN and FVKESK. The ends lost 1 base at V and 0 bases at J; junction bases unmatched: 14. CDR3 length: 21 amino acids. In DNA, the CDR3 is TGTGCCAGCAGCCAAGTTTATCTTGGACTAGCGGGAGGAAGTGGCTCCTACGAGCAGTACTTC. Encoded protein: CASSQVYLGLAGGSGSYEQYF.

The V gene is TRBV2, the J gene TRBJ1-5, with D maybe TRBD1 (6 bases). This CDR3 region has 13 residues. Germline lookup yields CDR1 SNHLY and CDR2 FYNNEI. Trimming removed 6 bases from V and 4 bases from J, with 10 bases in between. CDR3 nucleotide sequence: TGTGCCAGCAGGTCCAGGGGTAATCAGCCCCAGCATTTT. It codes for CASRSRGNQPQHF.

The gene calls are TRBV5-1 and TRBJ1-1, with D maybe TRBD1 (6 bases). Germline V gene lookup returns CDR1 SGHRS and CDR2 YFSETQ. The CDR3 consists of 12 residues. V lost 3 bases, J lost 5 bases, and 8 bases lay in between. The CDR3 loop is CASSSQGTEAFF. CDR3 bases: TGCGCCAGCAGCTCACAGGGAACTGAAGCTTTCTTT.

The chain uses TRBV5-1 and TRBJ2-1, with 10 nucleotides matching TRBD1. CDR3 length: 15 amino acids. Germline V gives CDR1 SGHRS, CDR2 YFSETQ. V lost 4 bases and J lost 6; bases outside the gene matches: 7. The CDR3 nucleotides are TGCGCCAGCAGCCTCCGGACAGGGGGTATCAATGAGCAGTTCTTC. Residues: CASSLRTGGINEQFF.

This chain connects TRBV7-9 to TRBJ2-7, with D possibly matching TRBD1 (6 bases). The CDR3 extends over 15 amino acids. Trimming stripped 2 bases from V and 3 bases from J, with 14 bases between. Germline assignment: CDR1 SEHNR and CDR2 FQNEAQ (reference sequence). This CDR3 is CASSLPTGQHYEQYF. DNA for the CDR3: TGTGCCAGCAGCTTACCGACCGGACAGCACTACGAGCAGTACTTC. Complete variable domain (other parts from reference TRBV7-9 and TRBJ2-7): DTGVSQNPRHKITKRGQNVTFRCDPISEHNRLYWYRQTLGQGPEFLTYFQNEAQLEKSRLLSDRFSAERPKGSFSTLEIQRTEQGDSAMYLCASSLPTGQHYEQYFGPGTRLTVT.

This sequence joins TRBV7-9 and TRBJ2-7; D might be TRBD2 (5 bases). The length of the CDR3 is 12 residues. The V and J ends lost 2 bases and 4 bases respectively, with 6 bases between them. The germline CDR1 and CDR2 sequences are SEHNR and FQNEAQ (reference sequence). The CDR3 DNA reads as TGTGCCAGCAGCTTATCGGGGTACGAGCAGTACTTC. It specifies CASSLSGYEQYF.

V gene TRBV4-3 combines with J gene TRBJ1-2; no definite D call. V shed 0 bases and J shed 4 bases, with 6 bases lying between them. This CDR3 contains 13 residues. Germline assignment: CDR1 LGHNA and CDR2 YSLEER. The chain's CDR3 is CASSQDGFYGYTF. The CDR3 coding sequence is TGCGCCAGCAGCCAAGATGGCTTCTATGGCTACACCTTC.